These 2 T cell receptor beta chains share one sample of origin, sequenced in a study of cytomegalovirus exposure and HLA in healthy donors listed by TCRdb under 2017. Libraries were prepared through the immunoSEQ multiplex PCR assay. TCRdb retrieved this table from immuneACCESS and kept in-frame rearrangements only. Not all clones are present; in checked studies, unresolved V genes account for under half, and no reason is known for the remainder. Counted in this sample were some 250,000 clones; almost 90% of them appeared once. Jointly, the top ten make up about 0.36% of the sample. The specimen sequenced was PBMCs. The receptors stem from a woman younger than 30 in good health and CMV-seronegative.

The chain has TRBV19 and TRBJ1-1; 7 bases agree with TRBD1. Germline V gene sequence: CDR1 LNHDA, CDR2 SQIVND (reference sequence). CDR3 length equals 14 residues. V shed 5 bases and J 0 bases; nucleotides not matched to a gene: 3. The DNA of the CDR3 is TGTGCCAGTAGTGACAGGGTCATGAACACTGAAGCTTTCTTT. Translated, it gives CASSDRVMNTEAFF.

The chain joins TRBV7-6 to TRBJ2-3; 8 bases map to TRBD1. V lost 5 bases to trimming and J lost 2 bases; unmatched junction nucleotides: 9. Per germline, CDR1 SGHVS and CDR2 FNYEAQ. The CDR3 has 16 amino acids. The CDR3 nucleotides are TGTGCCAGCAGCCTAGGACAGGGCATTTCCACAGATACGCAGTATTTT. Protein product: CASSLGQGISTDTQYF.